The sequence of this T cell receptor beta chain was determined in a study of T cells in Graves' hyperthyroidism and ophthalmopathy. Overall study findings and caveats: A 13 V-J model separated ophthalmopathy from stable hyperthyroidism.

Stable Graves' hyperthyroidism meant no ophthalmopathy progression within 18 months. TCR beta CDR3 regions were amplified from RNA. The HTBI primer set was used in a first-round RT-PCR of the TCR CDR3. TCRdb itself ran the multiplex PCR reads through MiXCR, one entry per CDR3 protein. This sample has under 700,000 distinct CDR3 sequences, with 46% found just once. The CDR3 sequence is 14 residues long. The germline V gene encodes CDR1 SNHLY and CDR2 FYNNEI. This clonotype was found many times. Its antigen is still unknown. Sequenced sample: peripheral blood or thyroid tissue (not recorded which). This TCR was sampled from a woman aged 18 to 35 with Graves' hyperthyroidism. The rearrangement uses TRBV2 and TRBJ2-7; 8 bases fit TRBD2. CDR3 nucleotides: TGTGCTAGCGGGGAGGGACTCGGCTCCTACGAGCAGTACTTC. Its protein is CASGEGLGSYEQYF.